This TCR beta chain was sequenced for a study of cytomegalovirus exposure and HLA in healthy donors. As to this clone: Its specificity is not known. Within the sample, other DNA sequences also encode this same CDR3.

Findings of the study overall: The authors listed 150 to 200 TCR beta chains as cytomegalovirus-associated.

This table comes from immunoSEQ multiplex PCR, and its TCRdb copy is limited to in-frame clones, with some not included. There are 65,000 to 95,000 clones in the sample; approximately 95% occur only once, and 3.3% lies in the top ten. V was pared by 10 bases and J by 10 bases, with 6 bases of the junction left unmatched. CDR1 is SNHLY and CDR2 is FYNNEI in the germline V gene. The length of the CDR3 is 13 residues. The sequence came from a man aged 18 to 30 in good health and CMV-seronegative. What was sequenced was PBMCs. The genes are TRBV2 and TRBJ2-1; 14 nucleotides match TRBD2. The CDR3 nucleotides are TGTGCCATAGGACTAGCGGGGGGTTTCGAGCAGTTCTTC. Translating gives CAIGLAGGFEQFF.